Listed below are T cell receptor beta chains from one sample, sequenced in a study of CD8 T cells in ankylosing spondylitis. TCRdb re-analysed the 5' RACE reads in MiXCR, keeping a single row per CDR3 protein. The profile shows 7,600 or so distinct CDR3 sequences, about 3% of them singletons. Sequenced material: blood, either unsorted or a sorted T cell fraction (not recorded which). Receptors were obtained from a female donor with ankylosing spondylitis or in good health (not recorded which). Each CDR3 is given with its conserved first and last residue. A D gene is named only where the DNA matches it firmly. Only part of the rows carry a size: once, few, many, or a class if the clone is expanded.

d_gene: TRBD2
v_gene: TRBV9
abundance: many
j_gene: TRBJ2-3
CDR3nt: TGTGCCAGCAGCGTAGTATCGGGCGGGAGAAGCACAGATACGCAGTATTTT
CDR3aa: CASSVVSGGRSTDTQYF

d_gene: .
v_gene: TRBV9
abundance: many
j_gene: TRBJ2-1
CDR3nt: TGTGCCAGCGCCCTAGGGGGGGACAGGTACAATGAGCAGTTCTTC
CDR3aa: CASALGGDRYNEQFF

d_gene: TRBD1
v_gene: TRBV9
abundance: medium-sized
j_gene: TRBJ1-2
CDR3nt: TGTGCCAGCAGCGTAGCGCCAGGGGGAAACTATGGCTACACCTTC
CDR3aa: CASSVAPGGNYGYTF

d_gene: TRBD2
v_gene: TRBV9
abundance: many
j_gene: TRBJ2-3
CDR3nt: TGTGCCAGCAGCTATAGCGGGGGGCCAGATACGCAGTATTTT
CDR3aa: CASSYSGGPDTQYF

d_gene: .
v_gene: TRBV9
abundance: many
j_gene: TRBJ2-2
CDR3nt: TGTGCCAGCAGCGTAGGAAGGGGGGCAGGGCCCACCGGGGAGCTGTTTTTT
CDR3aa: CASSVGRGAGPTGELFF

d_gene: TRBD2
v_gene: TRBV9
abundance: medium-sized
j_gene: TRBJ2-7
CDR3nt: TGTGCCAGCAGCGCCGGACTAGCCTACGAGCAGTACTTC
CDR3aa: CASSAGLAYEQYF

d_gene: TRBD2
v_gene: TRBV9
abundance: many
j_gene: TRBJ2-3
CDR3nt: TGTGCCAGCAGCAAAAGCGGGAAGACTCTCACAGATACGCAGTATTTT
CDR3aa: CASSKSGKTLTDTQYF

d_gene: .
v_gene: TRBV9
abundance: .
j_gene: TRBJ2-7
CDR3nt: TGTGCCAGCAGCGTAGGAACGGGGAAGGTTGGGTCCTACGAGCAGTACTTC
CDR3aa: CASSVGTGKVGSYEQYF

d_gene: .
v_gene: TRBV9
abundance: medium-sized
j_gene: TRBJ2-5
CDR3nt: TGTGCCAGCAGCGTAGACTCATCAACGGAGACCCAGTACTTC
CDR3aa: CASSVDSSTETQYF

d_gene: .
v_gene: TRBV9
abundance: many
j_gene: TRBJ2-7
CDR3nt: TGTGCCAGCAGCGTAGGGGCTGCCCAGACCTACGAGCAGTACTTC
CDR3aa: CASSVGAAQTYEQYF

d_gene: TRBD1
v_gene: TRBV9
abundance: many
j_gene: TRBJ1-5
CDR3nt: TGTGCCAGCAGTACAGGACAGGGGCGTAATCAGCCCCAGCATTTT
CDR3aa: CASSTGQGRNQPQHF

d_gene: .
v_gene: TRBV7-6
abundance: many
j_gene: TRBJ2-7
CDR3nt: TGTGCCAGCAGAATTCACCGGGTTTCGACCTACGAGCAGTACTTC
CDR3aa: CASRIHRVSTYEQYF

d_gene: TRBD1
v_gene: TRBV5-1
abundance: many
j_gene: TRBJ1-5
CDR3nt: TGCGCCAGCAGCTATGGACAGGCGGGTTGGCCCCAGCATTTT
CDR3aa: CASSYGQAGWPQHF

d_gene: .
v_gene: TRBV9
abundance: medium-sized
j_gene: TRBJ2-3
CDR3nt: TGTGCCAGCAGCGTAGACGGGATAATCGATACGCAGTATTTT
CDR3aa: CASSVDGIIDTQYF

d_gene: .
v_gene: TRBV6-5
abundance: .
j_gene: TRBJ2-5
CDR3nt: TGTGCCAGCAGTTACTCTAGCGGCCTAGGGGAGACCCAGTACTTC
CDR3aa: CASSYSSGLGETQYF

d_gene: TRBD2
v_gene: TRBV9
abundance: many
j_gene: TRBJ2-3
CDR3nt: TGTGCCAGCAGCGTAGCCGGGACTAGTGCAGGTACGCAGTATTTT
CDR3aa: CASSVAGTSAGTQYF

d_gene: .
v_gene: TRBV9
abundance: many
j_gene: TRBJ2-5
CDR3nt: TGTGCCAGCAGCGGGGGACACCTGCAAGAGACCCAGTACTTC
CDR3aa: CASSGGHLQETQYF

d_gene: .
v_gene: TRBV9
abundance: few
j_gene: TRBJ2-6
CDR3nt: TGTGCCAGCAGCGTACGGGTCTCATCTGGGGCCAACGTCCTGACTTTC
CDR3aa: CASSVRVSSGANVLTF

d_gene: TRBD2
v_gene: TRBV9
abundance: many
j_gene: TRBJ2-1
CDR3nt: TGTGCCAGCAGCGTAGCGGGGACTACTTACAATGAGCAGTTCTTC
CDR3aa: CASSVAGTTYNEQFF

d_gene: TRBD1
v_gene: TRBV5-5
abundance: medium-sized
j_gene: TRBJ1-4
CDR3nt: TGTGCCAGCAGCCCGGACAGGGGGCAACTTAATGAAAAACTGTTTTTT
CDR3aa: CASSPDRGQLNEKLFF

d_gene: .
v_gene: TRBV9
abundance: many
j_gene: TRBJ2-7
CDR3nt: TGTGCCAGCAGCCCGGCAGGGAGCGAGCAGTACTTC
CDR3aa: CASSPAGSEQYF

d_gene: TRBD1
v_gene: TRBV9
abundance: medium-sized
j_gene: TRBJ2-1
CDR3nt: TGTGCCAGCAACACCGGGACAGCTTACAATGAGCAGTTCTTC
CDR3aa: CASNTGTAYNEQFF

d_gene: TRBD1
v_gene: TRBV9
abundance: many
j_gene: TRBJ2-4
CDR3nt: TGTGCCAGCAGCGTCGGGACAGGGAACAAAAACATTCAGTACTTC
CDR3aa: CASSVGTGNKNIQYF

d_gene: .
v_gene: TRBV9
abundance: many
j_gene: TRBJ1-5
CDR3nt: TGTGCCAGCAGCGTAGGGGGTTCGGAAAATCAGCCCCAGCATTTT
CDR3aa: CASSVGGSENQPQHF

d_gene: TRBD2
v_gene: TRBV9
abundance: medium-sized
j_gene: TRBJ2-3
CDR3nt: TGTGCCAGCAGCGCCCCCAGAGCGGGAGGGCTCACAGATACGCAGTATTTT
CDR3aa: CASSAPRAGGLTDTQYF

d_gene: TRBD1
v_gene: TRBV9
abundance: many
j_gene: TRBJ2-7
CDR3nt: TGTGCCAGCAGCGTCCAGGGACAGGTCCACGAGCAGTACTTC
CDR3aa: CASSVQGQVHEQYF

d_gene: .
v_gene: TRBV4-2
abundance: few
j_gene: TRBJ1-1
CDR3nt: TGTGCCAGCAGCCCGTGGAGAGGTAATACTGAAGCTTTCTTT
CDR3aa: CASSPWRGNTEAFF

d_gene: .
v_gene: TRBV9
abundance: many
j_gene: TRBJ1-1
CDR3nt: TGTGCCAGCAGCGTGGGGGACACTGAAGCTTTCTTT
CDR3aa: CASSVGDTEAFF

d_gene: TRBD2
v_gene: TRBV9
abundance: many
j_gene: TRBJ2-3
CDR3nt: TGTGCCAGCAGCAACCCCGGGACTAGCGGGATGGAGTACACAGATACGCAGTATTTT
CDR3aa: CASSNPGTSGMEYTDTQYF

d_gene: .
v_gene: TRBV9
abundance: many
j_gene: TRBJ2-7
CDR3nt: TGTGCCAGCAGCGCGACGCTAGGGACCTACGAGCAGTACTTC
CDR3aa: CASSATLGTYEQYF

d_gene: .
v_gene: TRBV9
abundance: medium-sized
j_gene: TRBJ2-7
CDR3nt: TGTGCCAGCAGCGTAGAAGGGACATCACCTTGGATCCAGCAGTACTTC
CDR3aa: CASSVEGTSPWIQQYF

d_gene: TRBD1
v_gene: TRBV9
abundance: few
j_gene: TRBJ1-2
CDR3nt: TGTGCCAGCAGCCCCCCGCCGCAATCAGGACAGGGGGCGGACTATGGCTACACCTTC
CDR3aa: CASSPPPQSGQGADYGYTF

d_gene: .
v_gene: TRBV9
abundance: many
j_gene: TRBJ2-4
CDR3nt: TGTGCCAGCAGCGTAGATCCCCAGGATTTAGCCAAAAACATTCAGTACTTC
CDR3aa: CASSVDPQDLAKNIQYF

d_gene: TRBD1
v_gene: TRBV9
abundance: many
j_gene: TRBJ2-6
CDR3nt: TGTGCCAGCAGCGCCAACCGGGACAGCCCCTCTGGGGCCAACGTCCTGACTTTC
CDR3aa: CASSANRDSPSGANVLTF

d_gene: .
v_gene: TRBV9
abundance: many
j_gene: TRBJ2-3
CDR3nt: TGTGCCAGCAGCCCCGGCGTAACGGGTCTCACAGATACGCAGTATTTT
CDR3aa: CASSPGVTGLTDTQYF

d_gene: .
v_gene: TRBV9
abundance: many
j_gene: TRBJ2-7
CDR3nt: TGTGCCAGCAGCGTAGAGGGTACGGTCCCCTACGAGCAGTACTTC
CDR3aa: CASSVEGTVPYEQYF

d_gene: TRBD2
v_gene: TRBV9
abundance: .
j_gene: TRBJ2-3
CDR3nt: TGTGCCAGCAGCGTAAGGCTAGCGGGAGAGATTTCGGATACGCAGTATTTT
CDR3aa: CASSVRLAGEISDTQYF

d_gene: .
v_gene: TRBV9
abundance: many
j_gene: TRBJ1-1
CDR3nt: TGTGCCAGCAGCGATGACACTGAAGCTTTCTTT
CDR3aa: CASSDDTEAFF

d_gene: TRBD2
v_gene: TRBV9
abundance: medium-sized
j_gene: TRBJ2-3
CDR3nt: TGTGCCAGCAGCGGACCGACTAGCGCAGGGGTTATAGATACGCAGTATTTT
CDR3aa: CASSGPTSAGVIDTQYF

d_gene: TRBD2
v_gene: TRBV9
abundance: medium-sized
j_gene: TRBJ2-7
CDR3nt: TGTGCCAGCAGCGCCTCCGGGACTAATTTCTACGAGCAGTACTTC
CDR3aa: CASSASGTNFYEQYF

d_gene: TRBD2
v_gene: TRBV9
abundance: many
j_gene: TRBJ2-1
CDR3nt: TGTGCCAGCAGCTTAGCCGGGACTAGCGGATACAATGAGCAGTTCTTC
CDR3aa: CASSLAGTSGYNEQFF

d_gene: .
v_gene: TRBV9
abundance: few
j_gene: TRBJ1-1
CDR3nt: TGTGCCAGCAGCGTATTGGGGGGAGGCGGTAACACTGAAGCTTTCTTT
CDR3aa: CASSVLGGGGNTEAFF

d_gene: TRBD1
v_gene: TRBV9
abundance: medium-sized
j_gene: TRBJ1-2
CDR3nt: TGTGCCAGCAGCGTATTGTCGGGACAGAACTATGGCTACACCTTC
CDR3aa: CASSVLSGQNYGYTF

d_gene: .
v_gene: TRBV9
abundance: many
j_gene: TRBJ2-3
CDR3nt: TGTGCCAGCAGCCCATTTGGGGTAGGATTAGATACGCAGTATTTT
CDR3aa: CASSPFGVGLDTQYF

d_gene: .
v_gene: TRBV9
abundance: many
j_gene: TRBJ2-2
CDR3nt: TGTGCCAGCTCCCCAGAAGGGCCCGGGGAGCTGTTTTTT
CDR3aa: CASSPEGPGELFF

d_gene: TRBD1
v_gene: TRBV9
abundance: once
j_gene: TRBJ2-7
CDR3nt: TGCGCCAGCAGCCCCGGGACAGGGTCCTACGAGCAGTACTTC
CDR3aa: CASSPGTGSYEQYF

d_gene: .
v_gene: TRBV5-6
abundance: many
j_gene: TRBJ1-1
CDR3nt: TGTGCCAGCAGCTTCGGCGCTTTCTTT
CDR3aa: CASSFGAFF